The 5 T cell receptor beta chains reported below all come from one sample, sequenced in a study of T cell responses to AZD1222 COVID-19 vaccine. Produced via immunoSEQ multiplex PCR; TCRdb's table is partial and in-frame only. The table shows about 120,000 clones, with under 95% occurring only once. Source: peripheral blood, taken 28 days after the second AZD1222 dose. These receptor sequences come from an adult who received the AZD1222 COVID-19 vaccine.

This clone was seen only once. As DNA, the CDR3 is TGTGCCATCAGTGGACAGGGGGAGAACACTGAAGCTTTCTTT. It translates to CAISGQGENTEAFF. The chain recombines TRBV10-3 with TRBJ1-1; TRBD1 aligns across 9 bases. The V gene's germline CDR1 is ENHRY and CDR2 SYGVKD. Trimming removed 4 bases from V and 1 base from J; junction bases left unmatched: 1. The CDR3 consists of 14 residues.

The V and J genes are TRBV6-5 and TRBJ2-1, with a tentative D call TRBD2 (5 bases). The CDR3 has 13 amino acids. The germline V gene has CDR1 MNHEY and CDR2 SVGAGI. V was clipped by 6 bases and J by 7 bases, with 13 bases between them. CDR3 region: CASSRGFQNEQFF. The CDR3 nucleotides are TGTGCCAGCAGCCGAGGGTTCCAGAATGAGCAGTTCTTC.

The chain couples TRBV3-1 (or the pseudogene TRBV3-2) to TRBJ2-5; TRBD2 might be the D (6 bases). This CDR3 has 14 amino acids. Germline assignment: CDR1 LGHDT and CDR2 YNNKEL (reference sequence). V dropped 3 bases and J dropped 5 bases, with 13 bases sitting between them. CDR3 amino acids: CASSHDGGRETQYF. CDR3 coding DNA: TGTGCCAGCAGCCATGACGGGGGTCGGGAGACCCAGTACTTC.

The V call is TRBV2, the J call TRBJ2-5; 9 positions agree with TRBD2. V dropped 4 bases and J dropped 3; count of bases not matched to a gene: 3. This CDR3 has 14 amino acids. Germline V gene data show CDR1 as SNHLY and CDR2 as FYNNEI. Written as DNA, the CDR3 is TGTGCCAGCAGTGGTAGCGGGAGTAAAGAGACCCAGTACTTC. As protein: CASSGSGSKETQYF.

The rearrangement uses TRBV6-2 or TRBV6-3 and TRBJ1-5; tentatively, D is TRBD1 (6 bases). This CDR3 spans 14 amino acids. Germline V gene data show CDR1 as MNHEY and CDR2 as SVGEGT. The V and J ends lost 5 bases and 6 bases respectively, with 14 bases between them. The CDR3 DNA follows: TGTGCCAGCAGTGATAGACAGGAAATTCAGCCCCAGCATTTT. It encodes CASSDRQEIQPQHF.